These 10 T cell receptor beta chains came from one sample sequenced in a study of a mutant IDH1 vaccine in newly diagnosed glioma. Here immunoSEQ multiplex PCR was the method, and the copy in TCRdb shows in-frame clones only, minus some. The table has tens of thousands of clones, around 78% seen once. Their target antigens are unknown. As to time point: week 11, during vaccination. Every single dose of the vaccine, 300 ug of mutant IDH1 20-mer peptide, came with topical imiquimod. The sequencing used PBMCs, collected from a glioma patient whose treatment included an IDH1 peptide vaccine. The receptors shown here come from a man aged 30-40 years with glioma.

The chain has TRBV5-5 and TRBJ2-1, with D maybe TRBD1 (6 bases). The germline gives CDR1 SGHKS, CDR2 YYEKEE (reference sequence). V shed 4 bases and J shed 3 bases, with 14 bases lying between them. The CDR3 loop spans 15 amino acids. CDR3 sequence: CASSQGQTNYNEQFF. CDR3 coding DNA: TGTGCCAGCAGCCAAGGACAGACAAACTACAATGAGCAGTTCTTC.

The chain combines TRBV9 with TRBJ2-2; D might be TRBD2 (7 bases). V gave up 6 bases and J gave up 7 bases, with 10 bases separating them. In germline, CDR1 is SGDLS, CDR2 YYNGEE. The CDR3 runs 12 residues. Here the CDR3 reads CASTGGSGELFF. The CDR3 DNA reads as TGTGCCAGCACGGGGGGCAGCGGGGAGCTGTTTTTT.

Details on this clone: This same CDR3 is encoded by further DNA sequences in the sample. This chain uses TRBV27 with TRBJ1-4; D unclear. The CDR3 extends over 13 amino acids. V dropped 9 bases and J dropped 10 bases, with 18 bases sitting between them. Germline lookup yields CDR1 MNHEY and CDR2 SMNVEV (reference sequence). CDR3 DNA: TGTGCCAGTTCTGGGTCAGGCGGCGGAAAACTGTTTTTT. It is translated as CASSGSGGGKLFF. The full variable domain, completed using reference TRBV27 and TRBJ1-4, is EAQVTQNPRYLITVTGKKLTVTCSQNMNHEYMSWYRQDPGLGLRQIYYSMNVEVTDKGDVPEGYKVSRKEKRNFPLILESPSPNQTSLYFCASSGSGGGKLFFGSGTQLSVL.

The chain combines TRBV18 with TRBJ2-2, with 8 bases lining up with TRBD1. Germline assignment: CDR1 KGHSH and CDR2 LQKENI. The V gene end was trimmed by 1 base and the J gene end by 3 bases; junction bases not matched to a gene: 4. CDR3 length: 16 amino acids. This CDR3 reads CASSPLTGVDTGELFF. The CDR3 DNA is TGTGCCAGCTCACCACTGACAGGGGTTGACACCGGGGAGCTGTTTTTT.

This chain connects TRBV5-4 to TRBJ2-2; the D is unclear. CDR1 and CDR2 from the germline V gene are SGHNT and YYREEE (reference sequence). The CDR3 extends over 13 amino acids. Trimming stripped 4 bases from V and 5 bases from J, with 9 bases between. In nucleotides, the CDR3 is TGTGCCAGCAGCATAGACCTGACCGGGGAGCTGTTTTTT. Its translation is CASSIDLTGELFF.

The CDR3 spells CASSVEVGSGNTIYF. DNA for the CDR3: TGTGCCAGCAGCGTAGAGGTCGGCTCTGGAAACACCATATATTTT. The chain recombines TRBV9 with TRBJ1-3, with D unresolved. CDR1 and CDR2 from the germline V gene are SGDLS and YYNGEE. This CDR3 region has 15 residues. With 0 bases removed from V and 0 bases from J, the gap between germline ends came to 7 bases.

DNA of the CDR3: TGTGCCAGCAGCCGCGTACCCTCTAGCAACAATGAGCAGTTCTTC. This sequence encodes CASSRVPSSNNEQFF. V is TRBV6-5 and J is TRBJ2-1; weak D call: TRBD2 (5 bases). This CDR3 has 15 residues. The ends were cut back, 6 bases at V and 5 bases at J, with 17 bases in the middle. Germline V gene data show CDR1 as MNHEY and CDR2 as SVGAGI.

This clone was observed a few times. This chain links TRBV10-2 with TRBJ1-5; TRBD1 aligns across 10 bases. In germline, CDR1 is WSHSY, CDR2 SAAADI. V lost 6 bases and J lost 2; bases outside the gene matches: 7. The CDR3 is 16 residues long. CDR3 residues: CASRPDRGPGNQPQHF. In DNA, the CDR3 is TGCGCCAGCAGGCCAGACAGGGGGCCTGGCAATCAGCCCCAGCATTTT.

This clone is a singleton in its sample. This sequence joins TRBV5-1 and TRBJ2-1; D is unresolved. This CDR3 is built from 14 residues. V was pared by 4 bases and J by 5 bases, with 13 bases between. CDR1 is SGHRS and CDR2 is YFSETQ in the germline V gene. The CDR3 DNA is TGCGCCAGCAGCCTCTCGGTCGCGGACAATGAGCAGTTCTTC. This codes for CASSLSVADNEQFF.

The rearrangement links TRBV9 to TRBJ1-6; possible D gene TRBD1, 6 bases. V lost 0 bases, J lost 5 bases, and 12 bases lay in between. The CDR3 runs to 16 residues. The germline gives CDR1 SGDLS, CDR2 YYNGEE. Written as DNA, the CDR3 is TGTGCCAGCAGCGTAGAGTGGGGGCCCGATAATTCACCCCTCCACTTT. As protein: CASSVEWGPDNSPLHF.